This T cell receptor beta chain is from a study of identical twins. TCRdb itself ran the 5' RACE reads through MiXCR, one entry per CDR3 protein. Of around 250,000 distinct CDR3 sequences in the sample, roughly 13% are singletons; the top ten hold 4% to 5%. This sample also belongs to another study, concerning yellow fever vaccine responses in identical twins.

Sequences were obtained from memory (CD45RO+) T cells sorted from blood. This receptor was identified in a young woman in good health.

CDR3 nucleotides: TGTGCCACCAGCAGACCACAGTACCGGGAGCTGTTTTTT. Translating gives CATSRPQYRELFF. The gene calls are TRBV15 and TRBJ2-2; D call uncertain. CDR3 length: 13 amino acids. Germline loops: CDR1 LNHNV, CDR2 YYDKDF (reference sequence). Trimming took off 2 bases at V and 9 bases at J, with 10 bases between the two ends. Based on the CDR3 plus reference TRBV15 and TRBJ2-2, the full variable domain is DAMVIQNPRYQVTQFGKPVTLSCSQTLNHNVMYWYQQKSSQAPKLLFHYYDKDFNNEADTPDNFQSRRPNTSFCFLDIRSPGLGDTAMYLCATSRPQYRELFFGEGSRLTVL.